This TCR beta chain was profiled in a study of shared clonotypes between healthy human individuals. Whole-study results and caveats: The naive CD4 repertoires of a handful of donors were compared, and approximately 5% of clonotypes were shared.

This clone was detected once. Its antigen remains unknown. An approximately 200 ng quantity of DNA, some 30,000 T cell genomes, went into the sorted-subset replicate PCRs. Repertoires were generated with immunoSEQ multiplex PCR, while TCRdb's copy carries only in-frame clones and drops some. The repertoire holds around 2.5 million clones, 93% seen once, with about 0.39% in the top ten. Sequencing input: naive CD4+ T cells from PBMCs. Indicated subset: CD45RA+ positively selected. This receptor was identified in a man younger than 30 in good health. Some clones in this sample may be carry-over from other donors' samples.

Written as DNA, the CDR3 is TGTGCCAGCAGCTTAGCGGCCTACACAGATACGCAGTATTTT. Translation: CASSLAAYTDTQYF. V usage is TRBV7-9 and J usage is TRBJ2-3; D is unresolved. V dropped 0 bases and J dropped 2 bases, with 6 bases sitting between them. This CDR3 region has 14 residues. CDR1 is SEHNR, CDR2 FQNEAQ, per germline (reference sequence). Using reference TRBV7-9 and TRBJ2-3 for the parts outside the CDR3, the full variable domain is DTGVSQNPRHKITKRGQNVTFRCDPISEHNRLYWYRQTLGQGPEFLTYFQNEAQLEKSRLLSDRFSAERPKGSFSTLEIQRTEQGDSAMYLCASSLAAYTDTQYFGPGTRLTVL.